What follows are 2 T cell receptor beta chains derived from one specimen sequenced in a study of OX40 agonist ivuxolimab in advanced cancers. Sequencing was performed with immunoSEQ multiplex PCR; in TCRdb, only in-frame clones are kept and a portion is missing. The sample records around 71,000 clones, about 78% being singletons. The sample was CD4+ or CD8+ T cells sorted from blood, taken in a trial of the OX40 agonist ivuxolimab. The receptors were sampled from an adult with an advanced solid tumor such as melanoma, head and neck, liver or kidney cancer.

This chain links TRBV5-4 with TRBJ1-3, with unresolved D. Germline CDR1 SGHNT, CDR2 YYREEE (reference sequence). Trimming took off 0 bases at V and 3 bases at J, with 10 bases between the two ends. This CDR3 is 15 amino acids long. CDR3 protein: CASSLGGGFGNTIYF. The CDR3 DNA follows: TGTGCCAGCAGCTTGGGGGGTGGATTTGGAAACACCATATATTTT.

The chain is built from TRBV19 and TRBJ1-1, with D hard to call. The V end was cut by 4 bases, the J end by 5 bases, with 11 bases between. CDR1 and CDR2 (germline): LNHDA, SQIVND (reference sequence). The CDR3 length is 13 residues. The CDR3 here is CASSSRVGTEAFF. The CDR3 coding sequence is TGTGCCAGTAGTAGCCGCGTTGGGACTGAAGCTTTCTTT.